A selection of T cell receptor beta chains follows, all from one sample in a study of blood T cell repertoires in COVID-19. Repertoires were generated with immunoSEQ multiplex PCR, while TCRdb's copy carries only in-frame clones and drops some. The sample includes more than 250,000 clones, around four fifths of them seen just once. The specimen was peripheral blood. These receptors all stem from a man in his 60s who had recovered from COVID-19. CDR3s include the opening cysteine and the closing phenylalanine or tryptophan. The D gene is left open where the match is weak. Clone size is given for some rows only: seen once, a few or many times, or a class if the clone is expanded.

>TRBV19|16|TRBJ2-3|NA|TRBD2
TGTGCCAGTAGTAAGGGACTAGCCCGACGCACAGATACGCAGTATTTT
CASSKGLARRTDTQYF
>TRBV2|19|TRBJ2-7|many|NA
TGTGCCAGCAGTGGCCGGCGGCAGGGGTGGATCGCGAGCGACTACGAGCAGTACTTC
CASSGRRQGWIASDYEQYF
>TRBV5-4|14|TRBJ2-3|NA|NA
TGTGCCAGCAGCTTGGGGCTAGGTCTGGATACGCAGTATTTT
CASSLGLGLDTQYF
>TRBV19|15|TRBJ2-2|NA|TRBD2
TGTGCCAGTAGTACCAGCGGGACGGTCACCGGGGAGCTGTTTTTT
CASSTSGTVTGELFF
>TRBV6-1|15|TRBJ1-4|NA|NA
TGTGCCAGCAGTGATATGCCTTCCCGAGGGGAAAAACTGTTTTTT
CASSDMPSRGEKLFF
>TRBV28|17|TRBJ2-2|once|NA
TGTGCCAGCAGTTCCCCCAGTTGGCAGGGGAAAACCGGGGAGCTGTTTTTT
CASSSPSWQGKTGELFF
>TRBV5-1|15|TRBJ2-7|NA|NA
TGCGCCAGCAGCCCACAATGGACAGCGCAAGGCGAGCAGTACTTC
CASSPQWTAQGEQYF
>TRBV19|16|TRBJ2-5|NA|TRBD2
TGTGCCAGTAGTTTGACTAGCGTCGACCTCCAAGAGACCCAGTACTTC
CASSLTSVDLQETQYF
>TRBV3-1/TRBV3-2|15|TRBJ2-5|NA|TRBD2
TGTGCCAGCAGCCAAGGAGGGCTAGCGGGGGGGACCCAGTACTTC
CASSQGGLAGGTQYF
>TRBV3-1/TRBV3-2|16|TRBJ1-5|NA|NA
TGTGCCAGCAGCCCCCGATGGGGAGATAGCAATCAGCCCCAGCATTTT
CASSPRWGDSNQPQHF
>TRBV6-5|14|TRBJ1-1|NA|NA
TGTGCCAGCAGCACGGACACTTTCAACACTGAAGCTTTCTTT
CASSTDTFNTEAFF
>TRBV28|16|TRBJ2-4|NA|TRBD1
TGTGCCAGCAGGTCCGGGACAGGGACTATCCGAAACATTCAGTACTTC
CASRSGTGTIRNIQYF
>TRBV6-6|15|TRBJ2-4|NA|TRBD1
TGTGCCAGCAGGGGGGACAGCCTAGCCAAAAACATTCAGTACTTC
CASRGDSLAKNIQYF
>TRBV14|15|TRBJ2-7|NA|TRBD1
TGTGCCAGCAGCCGTAGCTCAGGGGGTTTCTACGAGCAGTACTTC
CASSRSSGGFYEQYF
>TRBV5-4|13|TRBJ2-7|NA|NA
TGTGCCAGCAGCTCCCCAGGAGCGGAGGAGCAGTACTTC
CASSSPGAEEQYF
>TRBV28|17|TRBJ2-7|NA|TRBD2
TGTGCCAGCAGTTCACCCCTGCGGGGGGACCTCGGGAGTGAGCAGTACTTC
CASSSPLRGDLGSEQYF
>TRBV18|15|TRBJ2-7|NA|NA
TGTGCCAGCTCACCACCCGGAGTCAGGGGCCACGAGCAGTACTTC
CASSPPGVRGHEQYF
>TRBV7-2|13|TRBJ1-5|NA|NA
TGTGCCAGCAGCTTATATCAGGGTCAGCCCCAGCATTTT
CASSLYQGQPQHF
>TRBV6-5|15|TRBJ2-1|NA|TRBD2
TGTGCCAGCAGTAGTGGGCTAGCGGGGAGGAATGAGCAGTTCTTC
CASSSGLAGRNEQFF
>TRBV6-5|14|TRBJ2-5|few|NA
TGTGCCAGCAGTTACTCGATAGGGGCAGAGACCCAGTACTTC
CASSYSIGAETQYF
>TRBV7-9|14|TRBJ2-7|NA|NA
TGTGCCAGCACCCGAGCGGGCGCCCCCTACGAGCAGTACTTC
CASTRAGAPYEQYF
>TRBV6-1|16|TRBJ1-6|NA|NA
TGTGCCAGCAGTGAAGGACCCGGGAAAGGGTTTTCACCCCTCCACTTT
CASSEGPGKGFSPLHF
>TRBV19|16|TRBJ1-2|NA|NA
TGTGCCAGTGTGGCCCACAGTGGGGCGATCTTTGATGGCTACACCTTC
CASVAHSGAIFDGYTF
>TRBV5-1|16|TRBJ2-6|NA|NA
TGCGCCAGCAGCTTGGGAGGGTCTAGTGGGGCCAACGTCCTGACTTTC
CASSLGGSSGANVLTF
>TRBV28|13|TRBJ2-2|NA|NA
TGTGCCAGCAGAAGACAGTTCACCGGGGAGCTGTTTTTT
CASRRQFTGELFF
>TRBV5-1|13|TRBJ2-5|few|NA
TGCGCCAGCAGCAGCGGAGGCCAAGAGACCCAGTACTTC
CASSSGGQETQYF
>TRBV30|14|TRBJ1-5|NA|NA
TGTGCCTGGAGTGATCAGTACCCCAATCAGCCCCAGCATTTT
CAWSDQYPNQPQHF
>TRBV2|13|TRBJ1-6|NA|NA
TGTGCCAGCAGGGAGACTCAAAATTCACCCCTCCACTTT
CASRETQNSPLHF
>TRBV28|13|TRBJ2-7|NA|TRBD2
TGTGCCAGCCGGGGGGGGAGCTCCTACGAGCAGTACTTC
CASRGGSSYEQYF
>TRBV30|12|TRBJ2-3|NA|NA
TGTGCCTGCGGTGTGTTCACAGATACGCAGTATTTT
CACGVFTDTQYF
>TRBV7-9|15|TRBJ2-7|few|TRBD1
TGTGCCAGCAGCAAAACCGGGACAGAATACTACGAGCAGTACTTC
CASSKTGTEYYEQYF
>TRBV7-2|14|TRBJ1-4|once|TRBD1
TGTGCCAGCAGCTTTGACAGGGGAGGTGAAAAACTGTTTTTT
CASSFDRGGEKLFF
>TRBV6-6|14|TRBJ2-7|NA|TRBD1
TGTGCCAGCAGTCAGACAGGGGTAAAATACGAGCAGTACTTC
CASSQTGVKYEQYF
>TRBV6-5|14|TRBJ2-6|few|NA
TGTGCCGTTACAGGGAGCTCTGGGGCCAACGTCCTGACTTTC
CAVTGSSGANVLTF
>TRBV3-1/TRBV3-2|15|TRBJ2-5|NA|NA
TGTGCCAGCAGCCTCAGGTCGGGGGGCAGGGAGACCCAGTACTTC
CASSLRSGGRETQYF
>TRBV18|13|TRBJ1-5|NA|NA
TGTGCCAGCTCAACAAAACACGCTCAGCCCCAGCATTTT
CASSTKHAQPQHF
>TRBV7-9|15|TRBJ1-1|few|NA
TGTGCCAGCAGCTTAGCGGTAGGGAGGAACACTGAAGCTTTCTTT
CASSLAVGRNTEAFF
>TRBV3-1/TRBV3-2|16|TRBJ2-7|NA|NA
TGTGCCAGCAGCCCCAACAGCGGAAAACTTTCCTACGAGCAGTACTTC
CASSPNSGKLSYEQYF
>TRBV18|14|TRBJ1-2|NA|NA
TGTGCCAGCTCACCAGGGCAGGGAGGCTATGGCTACACCTTC
CASSPGQGGYGYTF
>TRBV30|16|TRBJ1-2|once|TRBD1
TGTGCCTGGACCTCGAAATCGTTCGGGACAGGGGATGGCTACACCTTC
CAWTSKSFGTGDGYTF
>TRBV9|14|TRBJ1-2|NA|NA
TGTGCCAGCAGCGTCGGGGTGAATAACTATGGCTACACCTTC
CASSVGVNNYGYTF
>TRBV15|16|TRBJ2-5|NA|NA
TGTGCCACCAGCAGGGACGGGACACGGAGGCAGGAGACCCAGTACTTC
CATSRDGTRRQETQYF
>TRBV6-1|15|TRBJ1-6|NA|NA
TGTGCCAGCAGTGAATGGGTGACAGCCAATTCACCCCTCCACTTT
CASSEWVTANSPLHF
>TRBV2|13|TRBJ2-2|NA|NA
TGTGCCAGCAGTGCCTTCTCTACCGGGGAGCTGTTTTTT
CASSAFSTGELFF
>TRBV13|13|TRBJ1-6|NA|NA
TGTGCCAGCAGCCCCGGTAGAAGTTCACCCCTCCACTTT
CASSPGRSSPLHF
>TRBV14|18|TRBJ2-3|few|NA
TGTGCCAGCAGCACCGGTCTAAGGTCAGGCGGGCGCACAGATACGCAGTATTTT
CASSTGLRSGGRTDTQYF